The rows below give T cell receptor beta chains drawn from one sample of a study of T cell changes during pregnancy in multiple sclerosis. The protocol was immunoSEQ multiplex PCR, while the TCRdb copy is restricted to in-frame clones and leaves out a portion. The sample gives approximately 96,000 clones, under 95% of which show up once; approximately 2.2% is in the top ten. The sample was peripheral blood, taken after pregnancy. These receptor sequences come from a female donor in good health, enrolled as a control in a pregnancy study. The CDR3 runs from the conserved cysteine through the conserved F or W. D genes are given only for firm matches. Size is omitted from some rows. Given values are once, few, many or a class for expanded clones.

V	size	J	D	CDR3	DNA
TRBV6-5	-	TRBJ2-3	-	CANRDFFTDTQYF	TGTGCCAACAGGGACTTTTTCACAGATACGCAGTATTTT
TRBV10-3	-	TRBJ2-1	TRBD2	CATRLADASYNEQFF	TGTGCCACGCGACTAGCCGACGCTTCCTACAATGAGCAGTTCTTC
TRBV19	-	TRBJ2-7	-	CASAGLASYEQYF	TGTGCCAGTGCGGGACTTGCTTCCTACGAGCAGTACTTC
TRBV2	-	TRBJ2-1	TRBD2	CASSPRGGNEQFF	TGTGCCAGCAGCCCGCGGGGGGGCAATGAGCAGTTCTTC
TRBV28	-	TRBJ2-1	TRBD2	CASSSVPLAGSYEQFF	TGTGCCAGCAGTTCAGTCCCACTAGCGGGGAGCTATGAGCAGTTCTTC
TRBV7-8	once	TRBJ2-1	TRBD2	CASSDLAGPYNEQFF	TGTGCCAGCAGCGACCTAGCGGGACCCTACAATGAGCAGTTCTTC
TRBV19	-	TRBJ1-3	TRBD1	CASSTRTGGTGNTIYF	TGTGCCAGTAGTACGCGGACAGGGGGCACAGGAAACACCATATATTTT
TRBV18	-	TRBJ1-4	TRBD1	CASSPGTGDEKLFF	TGTGCCAGCTCACCGGGGACAGGGGATGAAAAACTGTTTTTT
TRBV27	-	TRBJ1-2	-	CASSSGGQPNYGYTF	TGTGCCAGCTCATCTGGTGGGCAGCCTAACTATGGCTACACCTTC
TRBV7-6	-	TRBJ2-2	TRBD1	CASSRGQAPHTGELFF	TGTGCCAGCAGCCGGGGACAGGCGCCACACACCGGGGAGCTGTTTTTT
TRBV15	-	TRBJ2-7	-	CATSRDAQSSYEQYF	TGTGCCACCAGCAGAGATGCCCAGAGTAGCTACGAGCAGTACTTC
TRBV6-1	-	TRBJ1-2	-	CASSERAGLEYGYTF	TGTGCCAGCAGTGAACGGGCAGGACTTGAATATGGCTACACCTTC
TRBV11-2	-	TRBJ1-4	TRBD1	CASSSPGQGKFNEKLFF	TGTGCCAGCAGCTCTCCGGGACAGGGGAAGTTTAATGAAAAACTGTTTTTT
TRBV11-2	few	TRBJ2-7	TRBD2	CASSYRGAGLALSEQYF	TGTGCCAGCAGCTACAGGGGGGCGGGACTAGCGTTAAGCGAGCAGTACTTC
TRBV4-1	-	TRBJ2-7	TRBD1	CASSQVLGDRGPNEQYF	TGCGCCAGCAGCCAAGTTCTCGGGGACAGGGGGCCTAACGAGCAGTACTTC
TRBV19	-	TRBJ2-7	-	CASSLQNSYEQYF	TGTGCCAGTAGTCTCCAGAATTCCTACGAGCAGTACTTC
TRBV12-5	-	TRBJ2-1	-	CASGIGPPGRLPNEQFF	TGTGCTAGTGGTATTGGCCCCCCTGGCAGGCTACCCAATGAGCAGTTCTTC
TRBV2	-	TRBJ1-1	-	CATRLMFDKAEAFF	TGTGCCACGCGCTTGATGTTCGATAAAGCAGAAGCTTTCTTT
TRBV30	-	TRBJ1-1	-	CAWSRALGTEAFF	TGTGCCTGGAGCAGGGCGCTCGGGACTGAAGCTTTCTTT
TRBV19	-	TRBJ2-7	-	CASRLRQDSSYEQYF	TGTGCCAGTAGACTACGACAGGACTCTTCCTACGAGCAGTACTTC
TRBV11-2	-	TRBJ2-7	TRBD2	CASSFPRSGRASYEQYF	TGTGCCAGCAGCTTCCCCCGCAGCGGGAGGGCTAGCTACGAGCAGTACTTC
TRBV27	-	TRBJ2-2	-	CASSLRSPGQNTNTGELFF	TGTGCCAGCAGTCTCCGATCACCGGGACAAAATACGAACACCGGGGAGCTGTTTTTT
TRBV14	-	TRBJ2-2	-	CASSHASGNTGELFF	TGTGCCAGCAGCCATGCAAGCGGGAACACCGGGGAGCTGTTTTTT
TRBV2	-	TRBJ1-2	-	CASTPDTTNYGYTF	TGTGCCAGCACCCCGGACACTACTAACTATGGCTACACCTTC
TRBV6-5	-	TRBJ1-2	-	CASTNAQRWDYGYTF	TGTGCCAGCACCAACGCTCAGCGGTGGGACTATGGCTACACCTTC
TRBV9	-	TRBJ2-2	-	CASSPGVHTGELFF	TGTGCCAGCAGCCCGGGGGTTCATACCGGGGAGCTGTTTTTT
TRBV11-2	-	TRBJ2-3	TRBD2	CASSSGLAAPTDTQYF	TGTGCCAGCAGCTCGGGACTAGCGGCCCCCACAGATACGCAGTATTTT
TRBV5-4	-	TRBJ2-7	-	CASSYGLQYEQYF	TGTGCCAGCAGCTATGGACTGCAATACGAGCAGTACTTC
TRBV2	once	TRBJ2-3	-	CASRAGPDTQYF	TGTGCCAGCAGGGCGGGGCCGGATACGCAGTATTTT
TRBV13	-	TRBJ2-5	-	CASSLGRAGWGAQYF	TGTGCCAGCAGCTTAGGCCGGGCAGGGTGGGGGGCCCAGTACTTC
TRBV11-2	-	TRBJ2-7	-	CASRRWGGTDYEQYF	TGTGCCAGCAGGCGGTGGGGGGGCACGGATTACGAGCAGTACTTC
TRBV11-1	-	TRBJ2-5	-	CASSSPPGETQYF	TGTGCCAGCAGCTCCCCTCCGGGAGAGACCCAGTACTTC
TRBV19	-	TRBJ2-2	-	CASNPGSTGELFF	TGTGCCAGTAATCCGGGGTCCACCGGGGAGCTGTTTTTT
TRBV28	-	TRBJ2-3	TRBD1	CASSWRQGVTDTQYF	TGTGCCAGCAGTTGGCGACAGGGGGTCACAGATACGCAGTATTTT
TRBV9	-	TRBJ2-5	-	CASSVRDWEETQYF	TGTGCCAGCAGCGTACGGGACTGGGAAGAGACCCAGTACTTC
TRBV9	-	TRBJ2-7	TRBD1	CASSAQGARNEQYF	TGTGCCAGCAGCGCACAGGGGGCGAGAAACGAGCAGTACTTC
TRBV5-1	-	TRBJ2-3	TRBD2	CATGRGGSTDTQYF	TGCGCCACCGGACGGGGGGGTAGCACAGATACGCAGTATTTT
TRBV9	-	TRBJ1-5	-	CASSRTGQSSNQPQHF	TGTGCCAGCAGCCGAACTGGACAGTCTAGCAATCAGCCCCAGCATTTT
TRBV7-6	-	TRBJ1-1	-	CASSSSGSTEAFF	TGTGCCAGCAGCTCCTCAGGGTCCACTGAAGCTTTCTTT
TRBV6-1	-	TRBJ2-5	-	CASKEQLVGTQYF	TGTGCCAGCAAGGAACAGTTGGTTGGGACCCAGTACTTC
TRBV4-1	-	TRBJ2-2	TRBD1	CASSQQGQPPAGELFF	TGCGCCAGCAGCCAACAGGGACAGCCTCCGGCCGGGGAGCTGTTTTTT
TRBV5-1	-	TRBJ1-1	-	CANPYTGYLRQNTEAFF	TGCGCCAACCCCTACACAGGGTATCTCCGCCAGAACACTGAAGCTTTCTTT
TRBV30	once	TRBJ2-3	-	CAWSVRRQIADTQYF	TGTGCCTGGAGTGTCCGCCGACAGATTGCAGATACGCAGTATTTT
TRBV9	-	TRBJ2-1	TRBD2	CASSPDPGLATYNEQFF	TGTGCCAGCAGCCCAGACCCCGGACTAGCGACCTACAATGAGCAGTTCTTC
TRBV23-1	-	TRBJ2-1	-	CASSSYSGDNEQFF	TGCGCCAGCAGTTCCTATTCAGGGGACAATGAGCAGTTCTTC
TRBV21-1	-	TRBJ2-1	-	CASSKWLAGLLSYNEQFF	TGTGCCAGCAGCAAGTGGCTAGCGGGACTTCTATCCTACAATGAGCAGTTCTTC
TRBV15	-	TRBJ2-3	-	CATSREQGGGTDTQYF	TGTGCCACCAGCAGAGAACAGGGTGGGGGCACAGATACGCAGTATTTT
TRBV7-9	-	TRBJ2-2	-	CASSATQGSNTGELFF	TGTGCCAGCAGCGCGACGCAGGGGTCGAACACCGGGGAGCTGTTTTTT
TRBV5-6	once	TRBJ2-3	TRBD1	CASSPGQGHTDTQYF	TGTGCCAGCAGCCCGGGACAGGGCCACACAGATACGCAGTATTTT
TRBV5-1	-	TRBJ2-1	TRBD2	CASSPVTSGGFNEQFF	TGCGCCAGCAGCCCCGTTACTAGCGGGGGGTTCAATGAGCAGTTCTTC